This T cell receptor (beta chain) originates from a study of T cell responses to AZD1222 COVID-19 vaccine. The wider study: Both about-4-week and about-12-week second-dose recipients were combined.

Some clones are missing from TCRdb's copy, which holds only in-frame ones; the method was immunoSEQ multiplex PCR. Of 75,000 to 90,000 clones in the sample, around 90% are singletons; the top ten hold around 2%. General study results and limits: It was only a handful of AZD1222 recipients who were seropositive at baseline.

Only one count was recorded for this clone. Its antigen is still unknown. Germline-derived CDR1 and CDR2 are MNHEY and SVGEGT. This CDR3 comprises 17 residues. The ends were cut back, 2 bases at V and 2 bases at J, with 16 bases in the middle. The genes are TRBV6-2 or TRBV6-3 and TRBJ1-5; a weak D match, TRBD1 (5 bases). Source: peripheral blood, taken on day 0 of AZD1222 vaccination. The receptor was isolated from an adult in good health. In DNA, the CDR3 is TGTGCCAGCAGTTACGACGTTGGGGGTGGCGGCAATCAGCCCCAGCATTTT. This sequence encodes CASSYDVGGGGNQPQHF.